Described below is a single T cell receptor (beta chain) sequence and its context. Its antigen is not identified. Sorted out of PBMCs were CD4+ T cells and CD8+ T cells. The CDR3 sequence is 14 residues long. Germline V gene data show CDR1 as SGHDT and CDR2 as YYEEEE. V lost 1 base, J lost 4 bases, and 11 bases lay in between. This entry is derived from a study of CD8+ T cells in alopecia areata. Study-wide results and limits: Scalp data also include sequences from resident alphabeta T cells of normal skin. Alopecia totalis/universalis scalp especially showed more expanded CD8+ clones than normal scalp.

Investigators isolated RNA and reverse transcribed it into cDNA to act as the sequencing template. Profiled with immunoSEQ multiplex PCR; TCRdb holds only in-frame clones, not every one. In the table there are around 190,000 clones, just over 55% of which are singletons. Input material: CD8+ T cells sorted from blood. This clonotype was obtained from a human donor in good health. This chain connects TRBV5-6 to TRBJ1-1; D is unresolved. The CDR3: CASSLRRLSTEAFF. CDR3 nucleotides: TGTGCCAGCAGCTTGCGCAGGCTATCCACTGAAGCTTTCTTT. Based on the CDR3 plus reference TRBV5-6 and TRBJ1-1, the full variable domain is DAGVTQSPTHLIKTRGQQVTLRCSPKSGHDTVSWYQQALGQGPQFIFQYYEEEERQRGNFPDRFSGHQFPNYSSELNVNALLLGDSALYLCASSLRRLSTEAFFGQGTRLTVV.